This T cell receptor (beta chain) was found in a study of T cell responses to AZD1222 COVID-19 vaccine. As for the study in general: Second-dose timings of about 4 or about 12 weeks were pooled.

About this clone itself: Its antigen is unidentified.

Produced via immunoSEQ multiplex PCR; TCRdb's table is partial and in-frame only. The table lists about 130,000 clones, 70% to 90% of them singletons. The CDR3 extends over 19 amino acids. Findings and limits, study-wide: Repertoire sampling happened only post peak T cell response. Only a handful of AZD1222 recipients were seropositive at baseline. Spike-specific TCR breadth and depth rose after two AZD1222 doses.

The J gene is TRBJ2-3, the V gene TRBV21-1; the table's D gene call, TRBD2, was not cross checked with the DNA. TRBV21-1 is tagged as a pseudogene. The receptor comes from an adult in good health. The material sequenced was peripheral blood, taken on day 0 of AZD1222 vaccination. The CDR3 DNA reads TGTGCCAGCAGCCTCAAGAGGCTAGCGGGTTGCCGTAGCACAGATACGCAGTATTTT. Translation: CASSLKRLAGCRSTDTQYF.